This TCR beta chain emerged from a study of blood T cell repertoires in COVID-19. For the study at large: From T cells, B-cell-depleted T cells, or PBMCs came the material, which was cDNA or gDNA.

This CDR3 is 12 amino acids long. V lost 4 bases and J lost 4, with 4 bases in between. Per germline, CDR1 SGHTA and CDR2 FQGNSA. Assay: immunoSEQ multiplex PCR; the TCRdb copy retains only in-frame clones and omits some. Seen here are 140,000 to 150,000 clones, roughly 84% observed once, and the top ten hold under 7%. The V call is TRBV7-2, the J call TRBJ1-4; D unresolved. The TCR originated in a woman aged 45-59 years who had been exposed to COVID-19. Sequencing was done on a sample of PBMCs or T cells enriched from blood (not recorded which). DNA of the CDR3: TGTGCCAGCAGCTCAATTAATGAAAAACTGTTTTTT. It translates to CASSSINEKLFF.